This TCR beta chain was identified in a study of CD8+ T cells in alopecia areata. As regards this clone: Mouse names are used for the genes. The observed sequence ends 4 residues before the CDR3 terminus, with the missing tail filled in from the germline J gene.

It was cDNA, reverse transcribed from extracted RNA, that served as the sequencing template. The data were produced by immunoSEQ multiplex PCR, yet TCRdb's version contains in-frame clones alone and is incomplete. In total the sample includes over 250,000 clones, none of them seen once. Cells that came from pooled cutaneous lymph nodes were sorted using CD4, CD8alpha, NKG2D, NKG2ACE and other markers. Germline-derived CDR1 and CDR2 are NNHNN and SYGAGS (reference sequence). The CDR3 spans 14 residues. The sample was CD4+ T cells sorted from a lymph node. The chain uses TRBV13-2 and TRBJ2-5, with a weak D call TRBD1 (7 bases). This receptor was identified in a C3H/HeJ mouse with alopecia areata. The strain's MHC type: H2-k. CDR3 protein: CASGDAQGGDTQYF. The CDR3 bases that were read are TGTGCCAGCGGTGATGCCCAGGGGGGAGAC.